This TCR beta chain was observed in a study of blood T cell repertoires in COVID-19. Overall study context: Some COVID-19 samples were acute and others convalescent; all came from the United States, Italy and Spain. T cells, B-cell-depleted T cells, or PBMCs provided the cDNA or gDNA that served as material.

Sequenced by immunoSEQ multiplex PCR; TCRdb stores in-frame clones only, minus some. Of under 250,000 clones in the sample, over 75% are singletons; the top ten hold approximately 10%. This clone was detected only a few times. The CDR3 is 13 amino acids. Trimming took off 5 bases at V and 11 bases at J, with 18 bases between the two ends. The sample consisted of peripheral blood. The chain links TRBV12-3 or TRBV12-4 to TRBJ1-1; no clear D gene. The clonotype was recovered from a middle-aged man with COVID-19, enrolled during active disease. CDR3 sequence reads: CASSHPIPEAAFF. CDR3 DNA sequence: TGTGCCAGCAGTCACCCAATCCCGGAGGCTGCTTTCTTT.